The TCR beta chain under discussion was sequenced for a study of cytotoxic CD8 clonotypes in ibrutinib-treated CLL (dated by TCRdb to the early 2020s). About the study as a whole: The cohort was composed of ten to eleven relapsed/refractory and approximately 16 treatment-naive patients; IGHV unmutated status was identified in approximately 18 patients. Responses were partial in roughly 24 patients and complete in 2; after median about 5.5 years follow-up, about 14 stayed in remission and approximately twelve progressed. Response samples were obtained after a median of around 11 months of treatment, with a range of roughly 6 to 40 months. On average, each sample yielded some 250,000 productive templates and 85,000 to 95,000 productive rearrangements. Longitudinal samples were obtainable from about 30% of the roughly 90 participants in the trial. Cryopreserved peripheral blood mononuclear cells were collected at three points: before therapy, at response, and at either sustained remission or disease progression. Patients were still on ibrutinib when every remission and progressive disease sample was collected.

The germline V gene encodes CDR1 SGHRS and CDR2 YFSETQ. The junction carries 12 bases between V and J, which are trimmed by 0 bases and 5 bases respectively. Reading from cysteine to phenylalanine, the CDR3 counts 14 amino acids. The sequence is cut down to CDR3 DNA, 42 bases in frame from base 1. The time point label for this specimen denotes: roughly 12 months on ibrutinib. For TCR beta library preparation, about 2 micrograms of genomic DNA were isolated from cryopreserved PBMCs. Longitudinal blood samples from CLL patients on ibrutinib monotherapy were analyzed using high-throughput TCR beta sequencing. Patients were enrolled in a phase 2 open-label single-center ibrutinib monotherapy trial. As regards this clone: Its antigen target is currently unknown. One base away there is no much larger clone; base qualities are not given. Other DNA variants within this sample encode the same CDR3.

Summary of the overall study and its limitations: Sampling times were not matched between patients in sustained remission and patients whose disease was progressing, and lymph node repertoires were not examined. Clonality rose at ibrutinib response, remained stable during sustained remission, and dropped back toward baseline at progression. Public clonotypes were rare and either shrank or stayed stable during treatment, and the rise in clonality at ibrutinib response reflected expansion of private clonotypes. At baseline, clonality was higher than in age-matched healthy donors and showed a strong correlation with circulating CD8+ T-cell counts.

A MiSeq instrument was used for deep resolution sequencing, which targeted depths ranging from 1 in 1 million up to 1 in 200,000 T cells, with coverage averaging 10x for each clonotype. TCR beta libraries were generated with the immunoSEQ hsTCRB Kit. The original methods were these. The data were analyzed with ImmunoSEQ Analyzer and ImmunoSEQ Data Assistant, and V, D and J gene assignments followed IMGT definitions. Clonality, which ranges from 0 to 1, was calculated by subtracting the normalized Shannon entropy of productive rearrangement frequencies from one. Public clonotype analysis was restricted to overrepresented clonotypes comprising at least 0.05% of each patient's repertoire. Some 13 age-matched healthy donor repertoires from immuneACCESS were used as controls for clonality. What TCRdb holds here is the immuneACCESS table cut down to in-frame rearrangements. Part of the clones is not present; checked against another copy, under half of the missing clones reflect an unresolved V gene, and the others are unexplained. The V and J calls and clone size are taken from that table; D and trimming were inferred from the DNA. Across this sample there are fewer than 85,000 clones, with about four fifths seen only once. Roughly 4.8% of the sample rests with the top ten.

This TCR derives from a human donor with chronic lymphocytic leukemia. The sequence joins TRBV5-1 to TRBJ2-7; no D gene call is confident. The specimen was PBMCs, collected after 12 months of ibrutinib treatment. The encoded CDR3 is CASSLGQELHEQYF. The sequence in DNA is TGCGCCAGCAGCTTGGGGCAGGAGCTCCACGAGCAGTACTTC.